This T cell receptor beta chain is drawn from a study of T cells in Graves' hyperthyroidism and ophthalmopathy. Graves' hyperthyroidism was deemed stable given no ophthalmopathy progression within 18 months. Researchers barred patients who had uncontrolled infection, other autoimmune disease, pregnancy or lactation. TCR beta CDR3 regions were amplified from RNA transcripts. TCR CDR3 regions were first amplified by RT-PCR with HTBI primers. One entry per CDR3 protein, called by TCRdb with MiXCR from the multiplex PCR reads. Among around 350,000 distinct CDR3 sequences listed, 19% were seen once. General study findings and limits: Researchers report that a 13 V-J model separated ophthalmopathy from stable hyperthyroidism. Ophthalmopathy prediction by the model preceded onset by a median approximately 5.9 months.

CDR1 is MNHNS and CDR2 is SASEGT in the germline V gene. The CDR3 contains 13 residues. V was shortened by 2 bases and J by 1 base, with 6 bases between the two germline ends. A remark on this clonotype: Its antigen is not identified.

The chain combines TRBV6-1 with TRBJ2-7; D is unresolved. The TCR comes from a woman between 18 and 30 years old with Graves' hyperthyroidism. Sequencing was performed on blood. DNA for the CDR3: TGTGCCAGCAGTGAAACCTGGTCCTACGAGCAGTACTTC. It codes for CASSETWSYEQYF.